The 11 T cell receptor beta chains below were found in one sample sequenced in a study of T cells in Graves' hyperthyroidism and ophthalmopathy. There were TCR beta CDR3 regions amplified from RNA transcripts. First-round RT-PCR targeting the TCR CDR3 was performed with the HTBI primer set. TCRdb used MiXCR to reprocess the multiplex PCR reads, holding one entry per CDR3 protein. Of 700,000 to 950,000 distinct CDR3 sequences listed, over 35% are singletons. Sequenced input: blood. The origin of the receptors is a woman aged 40 to 55 with Graves' hyperthyroidism.

The chain couples TRBV28 to TRBJ2-7; D may be TRBD1 (6 bases). Germline lookup yields CDR1 MDHEN and CDR2 SYDVKM. The CDR3 contains 13 residues. V was shortened by 8 bases and J by 3 bases, with 14 bases between the two germline ends. In nucleotides, the CDR3 is TGTGCCAGCGCTCCCGGACAGATCTACGAGCAGTACTTC. Its protein product is CASAPGQIYEQYF. Looking up the rest from reference TRBV28 and TRBJ2-7 gives the full variable domain: DVKVTQSSRYLVKRTGEKVFLECVQDMDHENMFWYRQDPGLGLRLIYFSYDVKMKEKGDIPEGYSVSREKKERFSLILESASTNQTSMYLCASAPGQIYEQYFGPGTRLTVT.

About this clonotype: Relative to the germline gene, one junction end is altered; a read error may explain this. The chain is built from TRBV7-7 and TRBJ2-7; D may correspond to TRBD1 or TRBD2 (5 bases each). The CDR3 contains 13 residues. The germline gives CDR1 SSHAT, CDR2 FNYEAQ (reference sequence). CDR3 protein: CASSYKRGAEQYF. Here the CDR3 DNA reads TGTGCTAGCAGTTACAAAAGAGGGGCTGAGCAGTACTTC.

CDR3 residues: CASSPRASGGGYEQYF. The CDR3 DNA reads as TGCGCCAGCAGCCCGCGGGCTAGCGGGGGAGGCTACGAGCAGTACTTC. This chain joins TRBV5-1 and TRBJ2-7; the match to TRBD2 covers 10 bases. The trim removed 4 bases at V and 3 bases at J, leaving 10 bases unmatched. The CDR3 loop spans 16 amino acids. Germline values: CDR1 SGHRS, CDR2 YFSETQ.

The chain uses TRBV6-5 and TRBJ1-3; 8 bases are shared with TRBD1. The CDR3 contains 13 residues. The trim removed 8 bases at V and 6 bases at J, leaving 6 bases unmatched. Per the germline V gene, CDR1 is MNHEY and CDR2 is SVGAGI. The CDR3, as DNA: TGTGCCAGCCAGGGGCAGGGGGCAAACACCATATATTTT. Protein product: CASQGQGANTIYF.

The chain recombines TRBV6-2 or TRBV6-3 with TRBJ1-5; D unresolved. V lost 6 bases and J lost 4, with 19 bases in between. Germline-derived CDR1 and CDR2 are MNHEY and SVGEGT. The CDR3 totals 16 residues. The CDR3 protein is CASSHWGVVWNQPQHF. Written as DNA, the CDR3 is TGTGCCAGCAGCCACTGGGGAGTCGTTTGGAATCAGCCCCAGCATTTT.

The genes are TRBV24-1 and TRBJ1-2; 10 bases fit TRBD1. The CDR3 runs 14 residues. Per germline, CDR1 KGHDR and CDR2 SFDVKD. With V trimmed by 11 bases and J by 5 bases, 10 bases remained unmatched. CDR3 loop: CASSPGTGEYGYTF. DNA of the CDR3: TGTGCCAGCTCACCAGGGACAGGGGAATATGGCTACACCTTC.

This clonotype appeared many times. V is TRBV20-1 and J is TRBJ2-7; possible D gene TRBD2, 6 bases. V was trimmed by 3 bases and J by 0 bases, leaving 12 bases between them. The germline V gene encodes CDR1 DFQATT and CDR2 SNEGSKA (reference sequence). The CDR3 has 14 residues. This CDR3 reads CSASRGSSSYEQYF. The CDR3 nucleotides read TGCAGTGCTAGTCGGGGGTCGAGCTCCTACGAGCAGTACTTC.

This clonotype occurred a few times. This chain uses TRBV5-6 with TRBJ1-5; TRBD1 is a possible D gene (5 bases). Germline CDR1 and CDR2: SGHDT and YYEEEE. The CDR3 consists of 15 residues. V lost 0 bases and J 6 bases, leaving 13 bases between the germline ends. This chain's CDR3 is CASSLGRDGAQPQHF. The CDR3, as DNA: TGTGCCAGCAGCTTGGGCAGGGACGGCGCTCAGCCCCAGCATTTT.

As concerns this clonotype: In this CDR3 the conserved last residue, phenylalanine or tryptophan, is missing, so a read error is likely. This chain connects TRBV20-1 to TRBJ1-1; D might be TRBD1 (5 bases). Per the germline V gene, CDR1 is DFQATT and CDR2 is SNEGSKA (reference sequence). There are 13 residues in the CDR3. The ends were cut back, 0 bases at V and 2 bases at J, with 7 bases in the middle. This chain's CDR3 is CSAREGANTEAFL. CDR3 bases: TGCAGTGCTAGAGAAGGGGCTAACACTGAAGCTTTCCTT.

This clonotype was counted only a few times. The chain is built from TRBV6-5 and TRBJ1-6; no clear D. This CDR3 is built from 14 residues. Germline CDR1 reads MNHEY; CDR2 reads SVGAGI. Trimming left V 5 bases short and J 7 bases short, with 12 bases between. The CDR3 nucleotides are TGTGCCAGCAGTCTGTGGCAGTTAAATTCACCCCTCCACTTT. Translated, it gives CASSLWQLNSPLHF.

The sample holds many counts of this clonotype. The chain links TRBV4-1 to TRBJ2-2; maybe TRBD1 (5 bases). The CDR3 is 17 amino acids. CDR1 MGHRA and CDR2 YSYEKL come from the germline V gene. V was cut by 3 bases and J by 4 bases, with 18 bases left in between. The DNA of the CDR3 is TGCGCCAGCAGCCACCCCAGGCAGGGCGTAGGCACCGGGGAGCTGTTTTTT. As protein: CASSHPRQGVGTGELFF.